This TCR beta chain was obtained from a study of OX40 agonist ivuxolimab in advanced cancers. This clone showed up just once. Germline CDR1 MDHEN, CDR2 SYDVKM. V was clipped by 3 bases and J by 7 bases; unmatched bases: 13. The CDR3 loop spans 16 amino acids. The table came from immunoSEQ multiplex PCR; TCRdb's copy has only in-frame clones and leaves some out. Of about 58,000 clones listed, approximately 88% are singletons. Here the sequenced sample was CD4+ or CD8+ T cells sorted from blood, taken in a trial of the OX40 agonist ivuxolimab. The clonotype comes from an adult with an advanced solid tumor such as melanoma, head and neck, liver or kidney cancer. V gene TRBV28 combines with J gene TRBJ1-2; 8 nucleotides match TRBD1. The CDR3 DNA sequence: TGTGCCAGCAGTTTCGGGGTAAACAGGGGGGGTCGTGGCTACACCTTC. Encoded protein: CASSFGVNRGGRGYTF.